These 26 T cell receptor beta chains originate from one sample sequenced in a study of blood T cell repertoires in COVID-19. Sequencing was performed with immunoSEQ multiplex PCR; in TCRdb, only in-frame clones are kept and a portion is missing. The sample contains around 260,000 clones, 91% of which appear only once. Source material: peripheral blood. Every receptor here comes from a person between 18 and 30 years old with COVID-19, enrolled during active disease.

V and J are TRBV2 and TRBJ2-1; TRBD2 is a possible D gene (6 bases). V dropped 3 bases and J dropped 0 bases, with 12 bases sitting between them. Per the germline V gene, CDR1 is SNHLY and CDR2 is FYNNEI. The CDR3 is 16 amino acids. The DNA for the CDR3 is TGTGCCAGCAGTGACCTTCTAGCGAGCTCCTACAATGAGCAGTTCTTC. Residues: CASSDLLASSYNEQFF.

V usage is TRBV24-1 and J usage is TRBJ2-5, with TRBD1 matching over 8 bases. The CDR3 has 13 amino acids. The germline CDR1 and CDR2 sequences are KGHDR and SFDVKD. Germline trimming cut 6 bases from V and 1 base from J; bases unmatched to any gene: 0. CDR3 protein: CATSTGGQETQYF. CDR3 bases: TGTGCCACCAGTACAGGGGGCCAAGAGACCCAGTACTTC.

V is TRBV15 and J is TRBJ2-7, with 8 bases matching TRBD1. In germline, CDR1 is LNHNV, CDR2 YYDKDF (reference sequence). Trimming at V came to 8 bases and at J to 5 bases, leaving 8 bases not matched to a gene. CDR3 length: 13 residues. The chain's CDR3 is CATGTGLHHEQYF. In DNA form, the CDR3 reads TGTGCCACCGGGACAGGACTGCACCACGAGCAGTACTTC. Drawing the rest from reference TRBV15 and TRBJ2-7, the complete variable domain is DAMVIQNPRYQVTQFGKPVTLSCSQTLNHNVMYWYQQKSSQAPKLLFHYYDKDFNNEADTPDNFQSRRPNTSFCFLDIRSPGLGDTAMYLCATGTGLHHEQYFGPGTRLTVT.

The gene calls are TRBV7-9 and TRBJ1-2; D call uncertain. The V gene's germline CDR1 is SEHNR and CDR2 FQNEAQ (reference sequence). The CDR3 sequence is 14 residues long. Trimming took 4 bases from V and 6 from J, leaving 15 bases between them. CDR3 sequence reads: CASSYKKFSDGYTF. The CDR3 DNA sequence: TGTGCCAGCAGCTATAAGAAATTTTCGGATGGCTACACCTTC.

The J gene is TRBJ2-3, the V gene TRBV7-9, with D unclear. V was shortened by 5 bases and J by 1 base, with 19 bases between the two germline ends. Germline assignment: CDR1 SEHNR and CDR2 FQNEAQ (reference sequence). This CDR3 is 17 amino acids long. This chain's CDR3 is CASSRNRFSIGTDTQYF. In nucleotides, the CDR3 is TGTGCCAGCAGCCGGAACAGATTCTCTATCGGCACAGATACGCAGTATTTT.

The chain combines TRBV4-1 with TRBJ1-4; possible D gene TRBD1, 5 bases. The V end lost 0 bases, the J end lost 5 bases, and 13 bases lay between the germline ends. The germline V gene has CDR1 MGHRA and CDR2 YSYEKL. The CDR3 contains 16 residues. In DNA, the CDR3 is TGCGCCAGCAGCCAAGATCAGTGGGGGGGGAATGAAAAACTGTTTTTT. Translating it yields CASSQDQWGGNEKLFF.

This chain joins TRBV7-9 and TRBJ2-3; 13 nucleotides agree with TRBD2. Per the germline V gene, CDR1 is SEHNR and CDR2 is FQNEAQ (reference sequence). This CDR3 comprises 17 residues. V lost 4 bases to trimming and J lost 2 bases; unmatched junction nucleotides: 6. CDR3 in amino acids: CASSWGLAGPSTDTQYF. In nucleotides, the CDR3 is TGTGCCAGCAGCTGGGGACTAGCGGGGCCCTCCACAGATACGCAGTATTTT.

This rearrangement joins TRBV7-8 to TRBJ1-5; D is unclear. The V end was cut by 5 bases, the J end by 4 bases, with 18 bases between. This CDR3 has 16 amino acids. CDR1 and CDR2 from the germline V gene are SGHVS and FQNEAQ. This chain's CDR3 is CASSPGRVGGNQPQHF. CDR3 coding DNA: TGTGCCAGCAGCCCCGGGAGGGTGGGAGGTAATCAGCCCCAGCATTTT.

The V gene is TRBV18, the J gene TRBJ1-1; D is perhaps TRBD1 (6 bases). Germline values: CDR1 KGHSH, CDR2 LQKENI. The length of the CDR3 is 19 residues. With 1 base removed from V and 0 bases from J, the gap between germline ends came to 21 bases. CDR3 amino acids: CASSPRALLGQEMNTEAFF. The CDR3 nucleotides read TGTGCCAGCTCACCACGAGCCCTCTTGGGACAAGAAATGAACACTGAAGCTTTCTTT.

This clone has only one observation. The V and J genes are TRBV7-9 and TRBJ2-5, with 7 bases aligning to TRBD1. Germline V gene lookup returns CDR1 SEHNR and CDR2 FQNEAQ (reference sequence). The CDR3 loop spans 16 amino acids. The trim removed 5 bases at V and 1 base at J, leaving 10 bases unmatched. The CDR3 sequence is CASSPIYRDSQETQYF. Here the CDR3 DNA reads TGTGCCAGCAGCCCAATTTACCGGGACAGCCAAGAGACCCAGTACTTC.

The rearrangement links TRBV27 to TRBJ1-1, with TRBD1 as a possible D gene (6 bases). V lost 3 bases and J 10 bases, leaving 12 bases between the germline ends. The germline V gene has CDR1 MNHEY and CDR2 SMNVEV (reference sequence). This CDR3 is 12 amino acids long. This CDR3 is CASSFPRGPAFF. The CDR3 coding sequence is TGTGCCAGCAGTTTCCCCAGGGGACCAGCTTTCTTT.

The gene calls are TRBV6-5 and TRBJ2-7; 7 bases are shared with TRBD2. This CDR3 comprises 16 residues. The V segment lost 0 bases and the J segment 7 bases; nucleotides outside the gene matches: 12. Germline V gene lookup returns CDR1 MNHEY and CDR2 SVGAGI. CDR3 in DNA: TGTGCCAGCAGTTACTCGAGAGGAAACCTCGGGGGGGAGCAGTACTTC. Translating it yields CASSYSRGNLGGEQYF.

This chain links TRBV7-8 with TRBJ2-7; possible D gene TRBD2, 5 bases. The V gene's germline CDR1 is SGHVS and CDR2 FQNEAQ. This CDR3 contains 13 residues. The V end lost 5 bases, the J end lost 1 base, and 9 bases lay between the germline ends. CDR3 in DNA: TGTGCCAGCAGCCGTGCGGGTTCCTACGAGCAGTACTTC. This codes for CASSRAGSYEQYF.

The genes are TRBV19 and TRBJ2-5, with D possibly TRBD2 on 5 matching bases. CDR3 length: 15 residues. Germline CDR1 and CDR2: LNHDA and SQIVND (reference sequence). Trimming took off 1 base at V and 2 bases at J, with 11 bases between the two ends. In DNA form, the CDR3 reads TGTGCCAGTAGTATAGGGACTCGAGGACAAGAGACCCAGTACTTC. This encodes CASSIGTRGQETQYF.

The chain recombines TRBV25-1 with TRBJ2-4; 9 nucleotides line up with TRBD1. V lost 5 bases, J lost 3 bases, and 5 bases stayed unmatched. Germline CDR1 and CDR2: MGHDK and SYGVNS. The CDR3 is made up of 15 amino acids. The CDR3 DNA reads TGTGCCAGCAGTCCACAGGGGGCCGGCAAAAACATTCAGTACTTC. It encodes CASSPQGAGKNIQYF.

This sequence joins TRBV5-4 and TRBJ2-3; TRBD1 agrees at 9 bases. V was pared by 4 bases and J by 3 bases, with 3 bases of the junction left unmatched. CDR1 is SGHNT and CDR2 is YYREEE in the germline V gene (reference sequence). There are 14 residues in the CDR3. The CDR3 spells CASSPGQGTDTQYF. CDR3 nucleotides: TGTGCCAGCAGCCCGGGACAGGGTACAGATACGCAGTATTTT.

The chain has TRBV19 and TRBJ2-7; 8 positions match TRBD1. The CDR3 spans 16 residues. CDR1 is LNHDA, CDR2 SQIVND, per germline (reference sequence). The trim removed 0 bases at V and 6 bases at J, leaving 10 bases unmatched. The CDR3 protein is CASSIDPGQGRSEQYF. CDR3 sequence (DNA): TGTGCCAGTAGTATAGATCCAGGACAGGGTCGGAGCGAGCAGTACTTC.

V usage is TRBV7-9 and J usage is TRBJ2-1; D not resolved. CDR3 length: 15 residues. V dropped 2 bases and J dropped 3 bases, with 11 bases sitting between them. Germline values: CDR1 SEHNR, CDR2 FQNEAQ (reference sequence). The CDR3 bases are TGTGCCAGCAGCTTAAACGGAGATTACTACAATGAGCAGTTCTTC. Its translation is CASSLNGDYYNEQFF. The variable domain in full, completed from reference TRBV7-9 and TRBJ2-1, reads DTGVSQNPRHKITKRGQNVTFRCDPISEHNRLYWYRQTLGQGPEFLTYFQNEAQLEKSRLLSDRFSAERPKGSFSTLEIQRTEQGDSAMYLCASSLNGDYYNEQFFGPGTRLTVL.

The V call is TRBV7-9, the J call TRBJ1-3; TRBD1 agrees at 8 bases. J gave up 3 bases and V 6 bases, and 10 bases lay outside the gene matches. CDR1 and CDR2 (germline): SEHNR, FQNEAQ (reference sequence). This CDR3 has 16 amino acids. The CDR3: CASRNNDRGYGNTIYF. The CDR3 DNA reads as TGTGCCAGCAGAAACAACGACAGGGGATATGGAAACACCATATATTTT.

CDR3 protein: CASSEVGTEVYNEQFF. The CDR3 DNA reads TGTGCCAGCAGTGAAGTAGGGACAGAGGTGTACAATGAGCAGTTCTTC. The V call is TRBV2, the J call TRBJ2-1; 7 positions match TRBD1. The germline gives CDR1 SNHLY, CDR2 FYNNEI. This CDR3 contains 16 residues. The V and J ends lost 1 base and 4 bases, in that order; junction bases with no gene match: 7.

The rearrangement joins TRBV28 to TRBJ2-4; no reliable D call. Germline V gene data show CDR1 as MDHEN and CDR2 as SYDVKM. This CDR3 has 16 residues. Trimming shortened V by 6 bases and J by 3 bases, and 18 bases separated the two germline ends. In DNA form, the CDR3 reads TGTGCCAGCAGCTTGCCTTCCCTAGGTAGCAAAAACATTCAGTACTTC. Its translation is CASSLPSLGSKNIQYF.

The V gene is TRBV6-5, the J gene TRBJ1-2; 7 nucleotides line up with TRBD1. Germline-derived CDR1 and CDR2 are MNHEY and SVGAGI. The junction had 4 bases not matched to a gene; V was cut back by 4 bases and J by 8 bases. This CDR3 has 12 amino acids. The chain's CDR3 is CASSLQGLGYTF. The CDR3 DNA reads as TGTGCCAGCAGTTTACAGGGGTTGGGCTACACCTTC.

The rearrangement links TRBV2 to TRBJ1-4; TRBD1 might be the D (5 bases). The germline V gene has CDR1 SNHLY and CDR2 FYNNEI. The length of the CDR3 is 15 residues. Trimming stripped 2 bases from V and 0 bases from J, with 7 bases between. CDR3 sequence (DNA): TGTGCCAGCAGTGAACAGGGATCAACTAATGAAAAACTGTTTTTT. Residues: CASSEQGSTNEKLFF.

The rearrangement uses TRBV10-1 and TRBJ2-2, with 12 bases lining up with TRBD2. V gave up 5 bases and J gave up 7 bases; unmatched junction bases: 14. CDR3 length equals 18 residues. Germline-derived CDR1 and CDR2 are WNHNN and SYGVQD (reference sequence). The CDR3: CASSRRLAGAREIGELFF. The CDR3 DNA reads TGCGCCAGCAGTAGGAGACTAGCGGGAGCGAGGGAGATCGGGGAGCTGTTTTTT.

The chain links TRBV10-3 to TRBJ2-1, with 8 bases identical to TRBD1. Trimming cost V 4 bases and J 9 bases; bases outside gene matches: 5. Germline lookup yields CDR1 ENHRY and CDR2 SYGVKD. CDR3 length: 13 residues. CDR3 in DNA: TGTGCCATCAGTGGGACAGGGTCTGCTGAGCAGTTCTTC. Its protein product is CAISGTGSAEQFF.

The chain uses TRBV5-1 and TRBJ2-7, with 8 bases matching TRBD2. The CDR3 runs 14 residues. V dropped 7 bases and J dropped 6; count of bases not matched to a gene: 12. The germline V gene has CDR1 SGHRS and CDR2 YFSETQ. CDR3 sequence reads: CASRSGAGGSEQYF. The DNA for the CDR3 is TGCGCCAGCCGCTCGGGCGCGGGAGGCTCCGAGCAGTACTTC.